Below, 19 T cell receptor beta chains from the same sample are listed, as sequenced in a study of cytomegalovirus exposure and HLA in healthy donors. Measured with immunoSEQ multiplex PCR; TCRdb has only the in-frame clones, and not every one. The sample holds 250,000 to 300,000 clones, around 85% seen once. The sequencing sample was made of PBMCs. All receptors derive from a woman under 30 in good health and CMV-seronegative.

The gene calls are TRBV6-5 and TRBJ2-1; 15 bases fit TRBD2. This CDR3 has 16 residues. Germline CDR1 is MNHEY and CDR2 is SVGAGI. V was pared by 4 bases and J by 4 bases, with 2 bases of the junction left unmatched. CDR3 residues: CASSWGTSGGYNEQFF. CDR3 in DNA: TGTGCCAGCAGTTGGGGGACTAGCGGGGGGTACAATGAGCAGTTCTTC.

The chain couples TRBV7-3 to TRBJ2-1; TRBD2 matches at 10 bases. There are 15 residues in the CDR3. Unmatched junction bases numbered 5, after V lost 5 bases and J lost 4 bases. The germline gives CDR1 SGHTA, CDR2 FQGTGA. The CDR3 loop is CASSPSGGLYNEQFF. In nucleotides, the CDR3 is TGTGCCAGCAGCCCTAGCGGGGGCCTGTACAATGAGCAGTTCTTC.

The sample holds one count of this clone. CDR3 in DNA: TGTGCCAGCAGTTTTCTCGGGCCCCAGGGTGCAGATACGCAGTATTTT. Encoded protein: CASSFLGPQGADTQYF. This rearrangement joins TRBV27 to TRBJ2-3; weak D call: TRBD1 (5 bases). Germline CDR1 and CDR2: MNHEY and SMNVEV (reference sequence). V lost 3 bases, J lost 4 bases, and 17 bases lay in between. CDR3 length: 16 residues.

The V and J genes are TRBV9 and TRBJ2-7; TRBD1 might be the D (5 bases). The CDR3 runs to 12 residues. V lost 3 bases to trimming and J lost 6 bases, with 10 bases between them. Germline-derived CDR1 and CDR2 are SGDLS and YYNGEE. Written as DNA, the CDR3 is TGTGCCAGCAGCGGTGGTCAGGGCGAGCAGTACTTC. Residues: CASSGGQGEQYF.

This chain uses TRBV4-3 with TRBJ2-1; no reliable D call. V lost 1 base to trimming and J lost 0 bases, with 10 bases between them. The CDR3 extends over 16 amino acids. Germline V CDR1 and CDR2: LGHNA, YSLEER. Written as DNA, the CDR3 is TGCGCCAGCAGCCAAGGAGCGCAGAGCTCCTACAATGAGCAGTTCTTC. This gives the protein CASSQGAQSSYNEQFF.

The rearrangement joins TRBV6-9 to TRBJ1-1; no clear D gene. The CDR3 has 12 amino acids. V was pared by 6 bases and J by 4 bases, with 9 bases between. Germline loops: CDR1 MNHGY, CDR2 SVAAGI. The CDR3 nucleotides are TGTGCCAGCAGGCGGGATCTCACTGAAGCTTTCTTT. Translating gives CASRRDLTEAFF.

The chain couples TRBV6-1 to TRBJ1-3, with D possibly being TRBD1 (6 bases). Trimming left V 8 bases short and J 0 bases short, with 11 bases between. This CDR3 has 14 residues. Germline loops: CDR1 MNHNS, CDR2 SASEGT. CDR3 DNA sequence: TGTGCCAGCGAGGACAGTCGCTCTGGAAACACCATATATTTT. It yields the protein CASEDSRSGNTIYF.

V is TRBV12-5 and J is TRBJ1-2; D gene ambiguous. The CDR3 is 12 residues long. Germline CDR1 LGHNT, CDR2 FRNRAP. Trimming left V 3 bases short and J 4 bases short, with 6 bases between. In nucleotides, the CDR3 is TGTGCTAGTGGTTTCTCCGGCTATGGCTACACCTTC. It translates to CASGFSGYGYTF.

V usage is TRBV5-1 and J usage is TRBJ2-7, with a weak D call TRBD2 (7 bases). Trimming took off 0 bases at V and 4 bases at J, with 14 bases between the two ends. The CDR3 loop spans 15 amino acids. CDR1 SGHRS and CDR2 YFSETQ come from the germline V gene. The CDR3 region has the DNA TGCGCCAGCAGCTTGGAGGGGGGGTCTCCGTACGAGCAGTACTTC. The encoded protein is CASSLEGGSPYEQYF.

The CDR3 loop is CSAGTGGGEKLFF. The CDR3 DNA reads as TGCAGCGCAGGGACAGGGGGCGGTGAAAAACTGTTTTTT. The gene calls are TRBV29-1 and TRBJ1-4; 12 nucleotides line up with TRBD1. The CDR3 has 13 residues. V trimming: 7 bases; J trimming: 7 bases; junction bases outside the gene matches: 4. Germline loops: CDR1 SQVTM, CDR2 ANQGSEA.

The chain couples TRBV28 to TRBJ2-7; TRBD1 matches at 9 bases. The trim removed 5 bases at V and 5 bases at J, leaving 10 bases unmatched. Germline V gene lookup returns CDR1 MDHEN and CDR2 SYDVKM. The CDR3 consists of 15 residues. CDR3 nucleotides: TGTGCCAGCAGTCGACGCCGGGACAGGGTAAACGAGCAGTACTTC. Encoded protein: CASSRRRDRVNEQYF.

V and J are TRBV7-6 and TRBJ1-2; maybe TRBD1 (6 bases). V lost 5 bases and J 7 bases, leaving 11 bases between the germline ends. The germline gives CDR1 SGHVS, CDR2 FNYEAQ. There are 12 residues in the CDR3. The CDR3 DNA follows: TGTGCCAGCAGCGCGGTAGGGGGTGGCTACACCTTC. It codes for CASSAVGGGYTF.

The chain joins TRBV7-2 to TRBJ2-2; D remains ambiguous. There are 15 residues in the CDR3. Trimming removed 5 bases at V and 6 bases at J, with 16 bases between. Germline values: CDR1 SGHTA, CDR2 FQGNSA. CDR3 bases: TGTGCCAGCAGCCCCACTCAATTACGGGCCGGGGAGCTGTTTTTT. This sequence encodes CASSPTQLRAGELFF.

The chain joins TRBV10-1 to TRBJ1-2, with 7 bases identical to TRBD1. CDR1 is WNHNN, CDR2 SYGVQD, per germline (reference sequence). The V and J ends lost 7 bases and 6 bases, in that order; junction bases with no gene match: 20. The CDR3 extends over 17 amino acids. The CDR3 DNA reads as TGCGCCAGCAACAGAAACGAACAGGGGTTGACGAGGGATGGCTACACCTTC. It is translated as CASNRNEQGLTRDGYTF.

The chain joins TRBV5-4 to TRBJ2-7, with 9 bases aligning to TRBD2. CDR1 and CDR2 from the germline V gene are SGHNT and YYREEE (reference sequence). The CDR3 has 15 residues. Losses at the gene ends were 0 bases for V and 2 bases for J; bases not matched to a gene: 3. CDR3: CASSLGLAVAYEQYF. In nucleotides, the CDR3 is TGTGCCAGCAGCTTGGGACTAGCGGTCGCCTACGAGCAGTACTTC. The full variable domain, completed using reference TRBV5-4 and TRBJ2-7, is ETGVTQSPTHLIKTRGQQVTLRCSSQSGHNTVSWYQQALGQGPQFIFQYYREEENGRGNFPPRFSGLQFPNYSSELNVNALELDDSALYLCASSLGLAVAYEQYFGPGTRLTVT.

This clone has only a few counts. The gene calls are TRBV6-4 and TRBJ1-2; D call uncertain. V lost 6 bases, J lost 7 bases, and 12 bases lay in between. CDR1 and CDR2 (germline): MRHNA, SNTAGT. This CDR3 region has 12 residues. CDR3 loop: CASSFPEGGYTF. The CDR3 bases are TGTGCCAGCAGCTTCCCCGAGGGTGGCTACACCTTC.

The J gene is TRBJ1-2, the V gene TRBV25-1; D is uncertain. The V end was cut by 2 bases, the J end by 4 bases, with 11 bases between. This CDR3 is 14 amino acids long. Germline V gene data show CDR1 as MGHDK and CDR2 as SYGVNS. This CDR3 reads CASSEPQLAYGYTF. The DNA for the CDR3 is TGTGCCAGCAGTGAACCACAGCTTGCCTATGGCTACACCTTC.

The rearrangement uses TRBV7-9 and TRBJ1-2, with 7 bases identical to TRBD1. The V gene's germline CDR1 is SEHNR and CDR2 FQNEAQ (reference sequence). The CDR3 is 12 amino acids. V shed 4 bases, J shed 8 bases, and the junction held 4 bases outside the gene matches. The CDR3 spells CASSYTGDGYTF. The CDR3 DNA reads TGTGCCAGCAGCTATACAGGGGACGGCTACACCTTC.

This chain connects TRBV10-2 to TRBJ1-1; possible D gene TRBD1, 6 bases. Germline CDR1 reads WSHSY; CDR2 reads SAAADI. With 0 bases removed from V and 0 bases from J, the gap between germline ends came to 14 bases. There are 17 residues in the CDR3. The CDR3 sequence: CASSESSRGTLNTEAFF. In DNA, the CDR3 is TGCGCCAGCAGTGAGTCCTCCCGAGGGACATTGAACACTGAAGCTTTCTTT.